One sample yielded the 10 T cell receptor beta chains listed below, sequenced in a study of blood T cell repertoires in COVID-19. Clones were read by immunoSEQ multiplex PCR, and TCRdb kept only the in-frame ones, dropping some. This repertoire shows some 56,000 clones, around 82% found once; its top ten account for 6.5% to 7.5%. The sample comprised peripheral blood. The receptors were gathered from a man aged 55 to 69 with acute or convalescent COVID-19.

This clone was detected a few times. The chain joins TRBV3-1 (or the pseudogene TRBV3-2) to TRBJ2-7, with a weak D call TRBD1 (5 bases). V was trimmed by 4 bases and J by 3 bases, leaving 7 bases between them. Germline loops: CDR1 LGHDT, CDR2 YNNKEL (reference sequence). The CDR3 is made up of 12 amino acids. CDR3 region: CASSPQGYEQYF. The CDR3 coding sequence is TGTGCCAGCAGCCCGCAGGGCTACGAGCAGTACTTC.

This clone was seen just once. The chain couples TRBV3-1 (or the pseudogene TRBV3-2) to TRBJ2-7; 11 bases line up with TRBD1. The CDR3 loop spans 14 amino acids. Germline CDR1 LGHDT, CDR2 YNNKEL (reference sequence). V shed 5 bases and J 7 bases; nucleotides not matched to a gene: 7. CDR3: CASSKTDRGREQYF. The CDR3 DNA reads TGTGCCAGCAGCAAGACGGACAGGGGGCGTGAGCAGTACTTC.

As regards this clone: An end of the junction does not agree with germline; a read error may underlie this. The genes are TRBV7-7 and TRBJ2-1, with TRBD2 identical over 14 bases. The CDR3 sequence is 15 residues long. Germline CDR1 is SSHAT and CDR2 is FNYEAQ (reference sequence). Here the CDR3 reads CASSSTSGGAAEQFF. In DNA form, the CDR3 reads TGTGCTAGCAGCTCGACTAGCGGGGGGGCGGCTGAGCAGTTCTTC.

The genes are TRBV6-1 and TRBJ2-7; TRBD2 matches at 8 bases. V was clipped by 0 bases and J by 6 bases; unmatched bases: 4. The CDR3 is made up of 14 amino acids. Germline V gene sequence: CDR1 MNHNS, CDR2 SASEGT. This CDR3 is CASSEAGLDSEQYF. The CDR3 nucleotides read TGTGCCAGCAGTGAAGCGGGACTAGATTCCGAGCAGTACTTC.

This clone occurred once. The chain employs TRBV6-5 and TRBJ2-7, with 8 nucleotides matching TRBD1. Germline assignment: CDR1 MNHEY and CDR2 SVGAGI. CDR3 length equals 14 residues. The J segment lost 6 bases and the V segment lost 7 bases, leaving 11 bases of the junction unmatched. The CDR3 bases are TGTGCCAGCAATTTCGGCAGGGGGCGCGTCGAGCAGTACTTC. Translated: CASNFGRGRVEQYF.

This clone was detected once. The CDR3 loop is CASSPRTGFSSYEQYF. The CDR3 DNA follows: TGTGCCAGCAGCCCCCGGACAGGTTTTAGCTCCTACGAGCAGTACTTC. The chain is built from TRBV3-1 (or the pseudogene TRBV3-2) and TRBJ2-7; TRBD1 aligns across 7 bases. This CDR3 spans 16 amino acids. Unmatched junction bases numbered 9, after V lost 4 bases and J lost 0 bases. Per the germline V gene, CDR1 is LGHDT and CDR2 is YNNKEL (reference sequence).

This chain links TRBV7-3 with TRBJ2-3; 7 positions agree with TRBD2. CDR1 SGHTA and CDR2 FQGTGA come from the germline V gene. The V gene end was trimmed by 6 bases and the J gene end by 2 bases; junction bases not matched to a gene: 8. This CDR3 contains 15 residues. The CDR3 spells CASRSRGLPTDTQYF. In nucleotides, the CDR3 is TGTGCCAGCAGGAGTCGGGGACTACCCACAGATACGCAGTATTTT.

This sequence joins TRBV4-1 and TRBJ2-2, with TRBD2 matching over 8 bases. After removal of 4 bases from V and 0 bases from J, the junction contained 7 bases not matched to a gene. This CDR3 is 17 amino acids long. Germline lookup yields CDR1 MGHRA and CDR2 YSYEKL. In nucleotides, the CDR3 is TGCGCCAGCAGCCGTCGAACTAGCGGACCGAACACCGGGGAGCTGTTTTTT. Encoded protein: CASSRRTSGPNTGELFF.

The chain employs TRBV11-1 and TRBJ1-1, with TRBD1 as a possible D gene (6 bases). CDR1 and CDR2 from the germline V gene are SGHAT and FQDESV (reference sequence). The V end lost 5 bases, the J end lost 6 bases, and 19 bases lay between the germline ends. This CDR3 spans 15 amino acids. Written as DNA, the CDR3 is TGTGCCAGCAGCCCAGAAAGAGATAGACAGGCTGAAGCTTTCTTT. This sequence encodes CASSPERDRQAEAFF.

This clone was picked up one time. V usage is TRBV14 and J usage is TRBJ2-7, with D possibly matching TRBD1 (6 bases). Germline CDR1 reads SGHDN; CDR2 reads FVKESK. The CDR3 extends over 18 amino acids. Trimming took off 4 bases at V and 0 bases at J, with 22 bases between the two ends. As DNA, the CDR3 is TGTGCCAGCAGCCGAGGCAGCAGTGGGGGCTTCAGCTCCTACGAGCAGTACTTC. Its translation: CASSRGSSGGFSSYEQYF.